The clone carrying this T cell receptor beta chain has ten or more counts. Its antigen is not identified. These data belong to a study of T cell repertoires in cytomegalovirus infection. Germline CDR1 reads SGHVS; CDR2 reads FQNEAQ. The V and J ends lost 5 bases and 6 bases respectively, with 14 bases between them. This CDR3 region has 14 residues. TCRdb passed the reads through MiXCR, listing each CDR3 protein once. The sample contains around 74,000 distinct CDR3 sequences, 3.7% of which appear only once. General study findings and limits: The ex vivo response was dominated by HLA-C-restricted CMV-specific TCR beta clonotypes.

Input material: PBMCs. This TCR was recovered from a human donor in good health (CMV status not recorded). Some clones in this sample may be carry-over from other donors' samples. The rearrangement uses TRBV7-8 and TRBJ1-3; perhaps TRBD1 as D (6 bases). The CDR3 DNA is TGTGCCAGCAGCGCCAACAGGGTTGCAAACACCATATATTTT. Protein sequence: CASSANRVANTIYF.